What follows describes a single TCR beta chain. This record belongs to a study of T cell clonotyping in hematopoietic cell transplantation. This CDR3 is 14 amino acids long. V was shortened by 4 bases and J by 3 bases, with 9 bases between the two germline ends. The germline gives CDR1 MNHEY, CDR2 SVGAGI. Clones were read by immunoSEQ multiplex PCR, and TCRdb kept only the in-frame ones, dropping some. The table has some 11,000 clones, 89% seen once. The V and J genes are TRBV6-5 and TRBJ2-2, with D possibly being TRBD1 or TRBD2 (6 bases each). Sequencing was performed on PBMCs, taken 180 days after allogeneic stem cell transplant. This clonotype was obtained from a male patient between 60 and 69 years old who had an allogeneic stem cell transplant from an unrelated donor, so the T cells may come from the graft donor. Some clones in this sample may be carry-over from other donors' samples. CDR3 in amino acids: CASSWGADTGELFF. The CDR3 DNA sequence: TGTGCCAGCAGTTGGGGGGCGGACACCGGGGAGCTGTTTTTT.